These T cell receptor beta chains were read from a single sample in a study of cytomegalovirus exposure and HLA in healthy donors. The repertoire was sequenced with immunoSEQ multiplex PCR; TCRdb's copy has only in-frame clones and lacks some. The repertoire holds 300,000 or so clones, with roughly 87% as singletons. Input material: PBMCs. The receptors derive from a man aged 25-45 years in good health and CMV-seronegative. CDR3s include the opening cysteine and the closing phenylalanine or tryptophan. D genes are given only for firm matches. Part of the rows lack a size; the others show once, few, many or a class for expanded clones.

>15|.|TRBV19|TRBJ1-1|.
TGTGCCAGCTCCCCGGGACACGTTTTGAACACTGAAGCTTTCTTT
CASSPGHVLNTEAFF
>14|.|TRBV4-1|TRBJ1-2|few
TGCGCCAGCAGCTTGGACAGCCTCTACTATGGCTACACCTTC
CASSLDSLYYGYTF
>17|TRBD2|TRBV6-4|TRBJ2-5|.
TGTGCCAGCAAAAAAGCACTAGCGGGGGAACCTCAAGAGACCCAGTACTTC
CASKKALAGEPQETQYF
>15|TRBD1|TRBV9|TRBJ2-7|.
TGTGCCAGCAGCGTAGCTCCCGGACAGGGGAGGGAGCAGTACTTC
CASSVAPGQGREQYF
>14|.|TRBV6-6|TRBJ1-1|once
TGTGCCAGCAGCCCCGGGGGGGGCAGAACTGAAGCTTTCTTT
CASSPGGGRTEAFF
>16|TRBD1|TRBV6-5|TRBJ1-2|once
TGTGCCAGCAGTTCCTCCGGACAGGGCGGTTTCTATGGCTACACCTTC
CASSSSGQGGFYGYTF
>15|TRBD1|TRBV5-6|TRBJ1-2|.
TGTGCCAGCAGGGGGAACAGGGGAGGAGACTATGGCTACACCTTC
CASRGNRGGDYGYTF
>14|.|TRBV18|TRBJ1-6|.
TGTGCCAGCTCCCTACAGATGAATAATTCACCCCTCCACTTT
CASSLQMNNSPLHF
>12|.|TRBV11-2|TRBJ2-5|.
TGTGCCAGCAAGTCAGGGGTGGAGACCCAGTACTTC
CASKSGVETQYF
>17|.|TRBV27|TRBJ2-6|once
TGTGCCAGCAGTTTAACAGGGGGGGCCCCTGGGGCCAACGTCCTGACTTTC
CASSLTGGAPGANVLTF
>15|TRBD1|TRBV6-6|TRBJ2-2|once
TGTGCCAGCAGTCCAGGGACAGCCGTAACCGGGGAGCTGTTTTTT
CASSPGTAVTGELFF
>15|TRBD1|TRBV6-6|TRBJ1-1|.
TGTGCCAGCAGTGACCACGGGACAGGGGACACTGAAGCTTTCTTT
CASSDHGTGDTEAFF
>16|.|TRBV7-7|TRBJ1-1|.
TGTGCCAGCAGCTTAGATCAGGCAGGGCGGGAGACTGAAGCTTTCTTT
CASSLDQAGRETEAFF